This TCR beta chain derives from a study of cytomegalovirus exposure and HLA in healthy donors. Study-level points and caveats: Highly shared variants forming one cluster were likely a sequencing artifact.

The CDR3 is made up of 13 amino acids. V dropped 4 bases and J dropped 6 bases, with 14 bases sitting between them. CDR1 is SQVTM, CDR2 ANQGSEA, per germline. A note on this clone: Antigen unknown.

Use of 60 Vbeta and 13 Jbeta primers characterized the PCR. TCRdb keeps only in-frame clones here, not all; method: immunoSEQ multiplex PCR. The data show more than 80,000 clones, just under 70% seen once. Participants comprised healthy donors of bone marrow. This TCR derives from a man aged 50-59 years in good health and CMV-seronegative. The V gene is TRBV29-1, the J gene TRBJ2-3; D uncertain. Sequenced sample: PBMCs. In DNA form, the CDR3 reads TGCAGCGTTGGTCGACCGGTCAGGGATACGCAGTATTTT. It yields the protein CSVGRPVRDTQYF.